This T cell receptor beta chain was identified during a study of cytomegalovirus exposure and HLA in healthy donors. At the level of the study: When 398 donors were genotyped, about 86% of them were found to fall in the Caucasian-associated ancestry cluster.

V lost 6 bases and J lost 2, with 10 bases in between. This CDR3 is 13 amino acids long. CDR1 and CDR2 from the germline V gene are MNHEY and SVGAGI. PCR primers comprised 60 Vbeta and 13 Jbeta primers. Profiling relied on immunoSEQ multiplex PCR, and the TCRdb table lists in-frame clones only, not all of them. The sample consists of about 190,000 clones, about nine tenths of them appearing once. As for the donors, each was a healthy bone marrow donor. With regard to this clone: Its antigen is currently unknown. Other DNA sequences in the sample encode the same CDR3.

Whole-study results and caveats: Reports state that TCR beta sequences accurately predicted most subjects' HLA-A and HLA-B alleles. A later analysis, which compared TCR beta chains of equal frequency, found the HLA-associated ones more clonally expanded.

The specimen was PBMCs. The chain has TRBV6-5 and TRBJ1-1; a possible D gene is TRBD1 (6 bases). The clonotype originates from a man between 25 and 39 years old in good health and CMV-seronegative. The CDR3 DNA is TGTGCCAGCAGCCTACAGGGTAACACTGAAGCTTTCTTT. As protein: CASSLQGNTEAFF.